The 25 T cell receptor beta chains listed next were all sequenced from one sample in a study of blood T cell repertoires in COVID-19. The protocol was immunoSEQ multiplex PCR, while the TCRdb copy is restricted to in-frame clones and leaves out a portion. The table shows approximately 260,000 clones, with nearly 90% occurring only once. The sequencing input was peripheral blood. These receptors were obtained from a woman aged 40 to 50 who had recovered from COVID-19.

This clone was observed a few times. The V call is TRBV18, the J call TRBJ1-2; weak D call: TRBD1 (5 bases). V gave up 2 bases and J gave up 4 bases, with 14 bases separating them. Germline lookup yields CDR1 KGHSH and CDR2 LQKENI. This CDR3 contains 15 residues. This chain's CDR3 is CASSPMAGISYGYTF. CDR3 coding DNA: TGTGCCAGCTCACCAATGGCAGGGATCAGCTATGGCTACACCTTC.

This clone was counted only a few times. The chain combines TRBV1 with TRBJ1-5; TRBD1 reflects the table's D call only, with no check against the DNA. TRBV1 has pseudogene status. The CDR3 spans 15 residues. The CDR3 loop reads CTSSQGDRANQPQHF. CDR3 nucleotides: TGCACCAGCAGCCAAGGCGACAGGGCTAATCAGCCCCAGCATTTT.

This chain joins TRBV3-1 (or the pseudogene TRBV3-2) and TRBJ2-5, with a possible D match to TRBD2 (5 bases). Germline V gene sequence: CDR1 LGHDT, CDR2 YNNKEL (reference sequence). Trimming took off 2 bases at V and 1 base at J, with 11 bases between the two ends. This CDR3 is 15 amino acids long. CDR3: CASSQTPGSQETQYF. In DNA form, the CDR3 reads TGTGCCAGCAGCCAAACTCCGGGATCCCAAGAGACCCAGTACTTC.

This clone has a single count. The chain carries TRBV4-1 and TRBJ1-3; D gene unclear. The V end was cut by 1 base, the J end by 0 bases, with 10 bases between. Germline V gene sequence: CDR1 MGHRA, CDR2 YSYEKL. The CDR3 has 16 residues. The CDR3 protein is CASSQVREGSGNTIYF. The CDR3 region has the DNA TGCGCCAGCAGCCAAGTTCGCGAGGGCTCTGGAAACACCATATATTTT.

V and J are TRBV5-1 and TRBJ2-2; D may be TRBD2 (7 bases). The CDR3 contains 17 residues. Germline CDR1 and CDR2: SGHRS and YFSETQ. Trimming removed 0 bases at V and 4 bases at J, with 16 bases between. CDR3 bases: TGCGCCAGCAGCTTGGAGGGCGGGGGCCCTACCACCGGGGAGCTGTTTTTT. Translated, it gives CASSLEGGGPTTGELFF.

CDR3 bases: TGCGCCAGCACTCGACGGGACTCTGGCTACACCTTC. It codes for CASTRRDSGYTF. The chain joins TRBV10-1 to TRBJ1-2, with D possibly matching TRBD1 (5 bases). CDR3 size: 12 residues. Per germline, CDR1 WNHNN and CDR2 SYGVQD (reference sequence). The V end lost 7 bases, the J end lost 7 bases, and 13 bases lay between the germline ends.

The chain carries TRBV5-4 and TRBJ2-6, with 9 bases lining up with TRBD1. V dropped 3 bases and J dropped 1; count of bases not matched to a gene: 8. The CDR3 extends over 18 amino acids. The germline CDR1 and CDR2 sequences are SGHNT and YYREEE (reference sequence). CDR3 nucleotides: TGTGCCAGCAGCTCAGCCCCGGGACAGGGATCTGGGGCCAACGTCCTGACTTTC. It translates to CASSSAPGQGSGANVLTF.

The chain employs TRBV24-1 and TRBJ2-1; D gene unclear. V was clipped by 0 bases and J by 9 bases, with 8 bases between them. CDR3 size: 13 residues. The germline V gene has CDR1 KGHDR and CDR2 SFDVKD. CDR3 loop: CATSDLHWSEQFF. The CDR3 DNA reads TGTGCCACCAGTGATTTGCATTGGAGTGAGCAGTTCTTC.

This rearrangement joins TRBV19 to TRBJ1-3; D remains ambiguous. Germline lookup yields CDR1 LNHDA and CDR2 SQIVND (reference sequence). This CDR3 has 14 residues. V lost 3 bases, J lost 4 bases, and 10 bases lay in between. CDR3 in amino acids: CASSITGAGNTIYF. The CDR3 nucleotides are TGTGCCAGTAGTATTACGGGAGCAGGAAACACCATATATTTT.

The chain uses TRBV5-1 and TRBJ1-1; D unclear. V was trimmed by 1 base and J by 1 base, leaving 11 bases between them. This CDR3 comprises 15 residues. The germline V gene encodes CDR1 SGHRS and CDR2 YFSETQ. DNA of the CDR3: TGCGCCAGCAGCTTGAATCCTCCCCCGAACACTGAAGCTTTCTTT. Translating it yields CASSLNPPPNTEAFF.

The genes are TRBV9 and TRBJ2-7; tentatively, D is TRBD2 (7 bases). Germline V gene data show CDR1 as SGDLS and CDR2 as YYNGEE. CDR3 size: 15 residues. The V and J ends lost 3 bases and 2 bases respectively, with 15 bases between them. The CDR3: CASSGGGDTTYEQYF. The DNA for the CDR3 is TGTGCCAGCAGCGGTGGGGGGGACACGACCTACGAGCAGTACTTC.

The rearrangement links TRBV6-2 or TRBV6-3 to TRBJ1-5; 7 bases map to TRBD1. Looked up from germline, CDR1 is MNHEY and CDR2 is SVGEGT. J was trimmed by 2 bases and V by 6 bases; bases with no gene match: 7. The CDR3 has 15 amino acids. Written as DNA, the CDR3 is TGTGCCAGCAGCGGACAGGTTGTGGGCAATCAGCCCCAGCATTTT. Its translation is CASSGQVVGNQPQHF.

The gene calls are TRBV3-1 (or the pseudogene TRBV3-2) and TRBJ1-3; 7 bases line up with TRBD1. The CDR3 consists of 16 residues. Germline CDR1 reads LGHDT; CDR2 reads YNNKEL (reference sequence). After removal of 4 bases from V and 2 bases from J, the junction contained 8 bases not matched to a gene. The CDR3 spells CASSLSPQGAGNTIYF. In nucleotides, the CDR3 is TGTGCCAGCAGCCTGAGTCCTCAGGGGGCTGGAAACACCATATATTTT.

This clone has only one observation. The rearrangement links TRBV6-5 to TRBJ1-3; D is undetermined. Between the trimmed V and J ends, which lost 9 bases and 0 bases, there was a span of 12 bases. The CDR3 loop spans 14 amino acids. In germline, CDR1 is MNHEY, CDR2 SVGAGI. CDR3 nucleotides: TGTGCCAGTGGGTATGGGAGCTCTGGAAACACCATATATTTT. Translating it yields CASGYGSSGNTIYF.

The rearrangement joins TRBV7-9 to TRBJ2-5; 7 nucleotides agree with TRBD2. Germline V CDR1 and CDR2: SEHNR, FQNEAQ (reference sequence). This CDR3 region has 15 residues. Losses at the gene ends were 8 bases for V and 4 bases for J; bases not matched to a gene: 13. The CDR3 spells CASLGAGVRGETQYF. The CDR3 bases are TGTGCCAGCCTTGGGGCGGGAGTCCGAGGAGAGACCCAGTACTTC.

This chain's CDR3 is CAITLGQGYNEQFF. As DNA, the CDR3 is TGTGCCATCACCCTGGGACAGGGTTACAATGAGCAGTTCTTC. This chain uses TRBV10-3 with TRBJ2-1; TRBD1 matches 9 bases. The germline gives CDR1 ENHRY, CDR2 SYGVKD. The CDR3 consists of 14 residues. V lost 7 bases to trimming and J lost 4 bases; unmatched junction nucleotides: 5.

The genes are TRBV7-6 and TRBJ1-3, with D possibly matching TRBD1 (6 bases). Trimming removed 5 bases at V and 1 base at J, with 15 bases between. Germline values: CDR1 SGHVS, CDR2 FNYEAQ. This CDR3 is built from 16 residues. CDR3 bases: TGTGCCAGCAGCCCAACATTTACAGGGTCTGGAAACACCATATATTTT. This sequence encodes CASSPTFTGSGNTIYF.

The V and J genes are TRBV30 and TRBJ1-1; no clear D gene. Looked up from germline, CDR1 is GTSNPN and CDR2 is SVGIG (reference sequence). Between the trimmed V and J ends, which lost 3 bases and 8 bases, there was a span of 7 bases. CDR3 length equals 10 residues. Here the CDR3 reads CAWSPREAFF. The DNA of the CDR3 is TGTGCCTGGAGCCCCAGGGAAGCTTTCTTT.

The rearrangement links TRBV27 to TRBJ2-2; D may be TRBD2 (6 bases). Germline V gene sequence: CDR1 MNHEY, CDR2 SMNVEV (reference sequence). This CDR3 is built from 17 residues. V lost 6 bases and J 3 bases, leaving 20 bases between the germline ends. The CDR3 here is CASSPWVAGSDTGELFF. The DNA of the CDR3 is TGTGCCAGCAGCCCGTGGGTGGCGGGGTCGGACACCGGGGAGCTGTTTTTT.

V and J are TRBV4-3 and TRBJ1-2; D is unclear. The CDR3 runs 14 residues. V lost 4 bases, J lost 3 bases, and 12 bases lay in between. Germline V gives CDR1 LGHNA, CDR2 YSLEER. This CDR3 is CASSLTGSYYGYTF. The DNA of the CDR3 is TGCGCCAGCAGCCTTACCGGGTCCTACTATGGCTACACCTTC.

The chain links TRBV30 to TRBJ1-3; D remains unclear. The CDR3 is 12 amino acids. Trimming cost V 4 bases and J 2 bases, with 6 bases left between them. Per germline, CDR1 GTSNPN and CDR2 SVGIG (reference sequence). The CDR3 reads CAWTRAGNTIYF. The CDR3, as DNA: TGTGCCTGGACCCGGGCTGGAAACACCATATATTTT.

The chain is built from TRBV4-3 and TRBJ2-1, with 11 bases lining up with TRBD2. CDR3 length: 17 amino acids. Germline V gene data show CDR1 as LGHNA and CDR2 as YSLEER. J lost 4 bases, V lost 3 bases, and 8 bases had no gene match. The CDR3 reads CASSQVRGLAAYNEQFF. CDR3 nucleotides: TGCGCCAGCAGCCAGGTTCGGGGACTAGCGGCTTACAATGAGCAGTTCTTC.

The rearrangement uses TRBV9 and TRBJ1-1; D possibly corresponds to TRBD1 (5 bases). Trimming took 0 bases from V and 0 from J, leaving 9 bases between them. The germline V gene has CDR1 SGDLS and CDR2 YYNGEE. The CDR3 sequence is 15 residues long. CDR3 bases: TGTGCCAGCAGCGTAGGGGGCTGGTTGAACACTGAAGCTTTCTTT. It specifies CASSVGGWLNTEAFF.

The rearrangement joins TRBV29-1 to TRBJ2-1, with 9 bases identical to TRBD2. The germline V gene encodes CDR1 SQVTM and CDR2 ANQGSEA. The CDR3 runs 14 residues. Trimming took 5 bases from V and 5 from J; bases not matched to a gene: 7. CDR3 nucleotides: TGCAGCGTTAGACCGGGACTAGCAGACAATGAGCAGTTCTTC. Its protein product is CSVRPGLADNEQFF.

The V call is TRBV7-9, the J call TRBJ1-6; 9 bases fit TRBD1. CDR3 size: 16 residues. Germline V CDR1 and CDR2: SEHNR, FQNEAQ (reference sequence). The V gene end was trimmed by 5 bases and the J gene end by 10 bases; junction bases not matched to a gene: 12. CDR3 coding DNA: TGTGCCAGCAGCCCTCAGGCCGGGACAGGGAAATCACCCCTCCACTTT. Its protein is CASSPQAGTGKSPLHF.